Shown below are 12 T cell receptor beta chains from a single sample sequenced in a study of OX40 agonist ivuxolimab in advanced cancers. The protocol was immunoSEQ multiplex PCR, while the TCRdb copy is restricted to in-frame clones and leaves out a portion. The table records about 92,000 clones, 70% to 85% of them present only once. This specimen was CD4+ or CD8+ T cells sorted from blood, taken in a trial of the OX40 agonist ivuxolimab. The receptors shown here come from an adult with an advanced solid tumor such as melanoma, head and neck, liver or kidney cancer.

This clone occurred a few times. V gene TRBV7-2 combines with J gene TRBJ2-3, with 7 bases that match TRBD2. CDR1 and CDR2 (germline): SGHTA, FQGNSA. Trimming cost V 5 bases and J 4 bases; bases outside gene matches: 12. The CDR3 totals 16 residues. The CDR3 reads CASSLLSAGRADTQYF. The CDR3 nucleotides are TGTGCCAGCAGCCTTCTGTCAGCGGGAAGAGCAGATACGCAGTATTTT. Full variable domain (outside the CDR3, taken from reference TRBV7-2 and TRBJ2-3): GAGVSQSPSNKVTEKGKDVELRCDPISGHTALYWYRQSLGQGLEFLIYFQGNSAPDKSGLPSDRFSAERTGGSVSTLTIQRTQQEDSAVYLCASSLLSAGRADTQYFGPGTRLTVL.

V and J are TRBV5-1 and TRBJ1-3, with TRBD1 matching 7 bases. The trim removed 1 base at V and 2 bases at J, leaving 6 bases unmatched. CDR3 length: 16 residues. Germline loops: CDR1 SGHRS, CDR2 YFSETQ. CDR3 protein: CASSLNQGGPGNTIYF. DNA for the CDR3: TGCGCCAGCAGCTTGAACCAGGGGGGCCCTGGAAACACCATATATTTT.

The gene calls are TRBV7-9 and TRBJ2-3, with 9 bases identical to TRBD1. Germline V gene sequence: CDR1 SEHNR, CDR2 FQNEAQ (reference sequence). The CDR3 runs to 18 residues. Trimming at V came to 4 bases and at J to 4 bases, leaving 15 bases not matched to a gene. The CDR3 region has the DNA TGTGCCAGCAGCTCATCCCACATAACAGGGGGCAGGGCAGATACGCAGTATTTT. It encodes CASSSSHITGGRADTQYF.

Concerning this clone: Sequence at one end of the junction differs from germline and may be a read error. The V gene is TRBV4-2, the J gene TRBJ1-4; maybe TRBD1 (5 bases). Germline CDR1 and CDR2: LGHNA and YNFKEQ. The CDR3 runs 12 residues. CDR3 region: CASSQDKGDRCF. The CDR3 DNA follows: TGTGCCAGCAGCCAAGATAAAGGGGATAGGTGCTTT.

This chain joins TRBV7-2 and TRBJ2-7, with 9 positions matching TRBD2. CDR3 length: 15 residues. Germline assignment: CDR1 SGHTA and CDR2 FQGNSA. With 3 bases clipped from V and 6 bases from J, the junction kept 9 bases outside the gene matches. Here the CDR3 reads CASSFSSSGASEQYF. The CDR3, as DNA: TGTGCCAGCAGCTTTTCCTCTAGCGGGGCTTCCGAGCAGTACTTC.

The genes are TRBV12-5 and TRBJ1-2; TRBD1 aligns across 9 bases. J gave up 4 bases and V 2 bases, and 8 bases lay outside the gene matches. The CDR3 totals 16 residues. Germline V CDR1 and CDR2: LGHNT, FRNRAP. The CDR3 DNA reads TGTGCTAGTGGTTTGCCGCCGGGACAGGGCTCCTATGGCTACACCTTC. Its protein is CASGLPPGQGSYGYTF.

As concerns this clone: Other nucleotide sequences in the sample specify the same CDR3. The gene calls are TRBV18 and TRBJ2-7, with D perhaps TRBD1 or TRBD2 (5 bases each). The V gene lost 5 bases and the J gene lost 1 base, with 12 bases spanning the gap. Germline V gene sequence: CDR1 KGHSH, CDR2 LQKENI. The CDR3 contains 14 residues. CDR3 DNA sequence: TGTGCCAGCTCAAGGGACGGAAGTTCCTACGAGCAGTACTTC. Encoded protein: CASSRDGSSYEQYF.

The genes are TRBV19 and TRBJ2-3; tentatively, D is TRBD1 or TRBD2 (5 bases each). The V end lost 9 bases, the J end lost 1 base, and 17 bases lay between the germline ends. CDR1 is LNHDA, CDR2 SQIVND, per germline (reference sequence). This CDR3 comprises 15 residues. The CDR3 protein is CASQGTHGGTDTQYF. The CDR3 DNA is TGTGCCAGCCAAGGGACCCACGGGGGCACAGATACGCAGTATTTT.

This chain links TRBV2 with TRBJ2-7; D unresolved. Trimming shortened V by 7 bases and J by 0 bases, and 16 bases separated the two germline ends. Germline lookup yields CDR1 SNHLY and CDR2 FYNNEI. This CDR3 is 15 amino acids long. The CDR3: CASTKDGLSSYEQYF. In nucleotides, the CDR3 is TGTGCCAGCACCAAGGACGGTCTAAGCTCCTACGAGCAGTACTTC.

The chain joins TRBV4-3 to TRBJ1-3; D is perhaps TRBD1 (5 bases). The germline V gene has CDR1 LGHNA and CDR2 YSLEER. Trimming pared 8 bases from V and 0 bases from J, leaving 14 bases between. The CDR3 runs 15 residues. The CDR3 region is CASGMGPSSGNTIYF. The CDR3 DNA sequence: TGCGCCAGCGGAATGGGACCGAGCTCTGGAAACACCATATATTTT.

The chain is built from TRBV27 and TRBJ1-1, with D possibly being TRBD1 (5 bases). V gave up 2 bases and J gave up 5 bases, with 9 bases separating them. Looked up from germline, CDR1 is MNHEY and CDR2 is SMNVEV (reference sequence). This CDR3 comprises 13 residues. The CDR3 spells CASSLGGGTEAFF. For the CDR3, the DNA is TGTGCCAGCAGTTTAGGGGGTGGAACTGAAGCTTTCTTT.

The chain couples TRBV7-2 to TRBJ2-7; 16 positions agree with TRBD2. The CDR3 length is 16 residues. Losses at the gene ends were 4 bases for V and 2 bases for J; bases not matched to a gene: 2. Per the germline V gene, CDR1 is SGHTA and CDR2 is FQGNSA. As DNA, the CDR3 is TGTGCCAGCAGCTGGGGACTAGCGGGGGGGCCCTACGAGCAGTACTTC. Its translation: CASSWGLAGGPYEQYF.